The clone carrying this TCR beta chain has only one observation. These data belong to a study of blood T cell repertoires in COVID-19. Repertoires were generated with immunoSEQ multiplex PCR, while TCRdb's copy carries only in-frame clones and drops some. The table shows tens of thousands of clones, with about 88% occurring only once. Germline V gene sequence: CDR1 SGDLS, CDR2 YYNGEE. The CDR3 is 16 residues long. The V gene lost 0 bases and the J gene lost 8 bases, with 15 bases spanning the gap. This receptor was obtained from a man between 65 and 85 years old with acute or convalescent COVID-19. V gene TRBV9 combines with J gene TRBJ1-6; TRBD1 might be the D (5 bases). The sequenced sample was peripheral blood. CDR3 protein: CASSVGARATDSPLHF. CDR3 DNA: TGTGCCAGCAGCGTAGGAGCCAGGGCGACTGATTCACCCCTCCACTTT.